This record concerns one TCR beta chain sequence. Extracted from the samples, RNA was reverse transcribed into cDNA to serve as the sequencing template. Assay: immunoSEQ multiplex PCR; the TCRdb copy retains only in-frame clones and omits some. The sample contains around 50,000 clones, about 96% of which appear only once. These data belong to a study of CD8+ T cells in alopecia areata. This CDR3 has 16 amino acids. Per germline, CDR1 MGHRA and CDR2 YSYEKL. Unmatched junction bases numbered 4, after V lost 1 base and J lost 4 bases. The sample in question was CD8+ T cells sorted from blood, obtained at week 0. The TCR sequence derives from a human donor with alopecia areata. This sequence joins TRBV4-1 and TRBJ1-4, with TRBD1 identical over 9 bases. The CDR3 here is CASSQGETGGNEKLFF. CDR3 in DNA: TGCGCCAGCAGCCAAGGCGAGACAGGGGGTAATGAAAAACTGTTTTTT.